This T cell receptor (beta chain) was profiled in a study of post-analysis software for immune sequencing data. General study findings and limits: With TRBV5-6, TRBV5-1 and TRBV20-1 included, about five TRBV segments were more frequent in patients than in controls.

cDNA libraries for TCR beta contained unique molecular identifiers. With roughly 1 to 11 million T cells as the source, roughly 0.5 million cDNA molecules resulted. A single record per CDR3 protein comes from TCRdb applying MiXCR to the PCR reads. The sample consists of some 260,000 distinct CDR3 sequences, less than 40% of them appearing once. This CDR3 contains 16 residues. Looked up from germline, CDR1 is SQVTM and CDR2 is ANQGSEA. On this clonotype itself: Its antigen is unidentified. Sequence at one end of the junction differs from germline and may be a read error.

The sequence was collected from a girl between 10 and 17 years old with multiple sclerosis. The chain combines TRBV29-1 with TRBJ2-2, with D possibly being TRBD1 (7 bases). The sequencing sample was made of blood. The CDR3 nucleotides are TGCAGCGTTGAAGACTCACAGGGGTTTTCCACCGGGGGGCTGTTTTTT. Amino acids: CSVEDSQGFSTGGLFF.